The 27 T cell receptor beta chains below were found in one sample sequenced in a study of a mutant IDH1 vaccine in newly diagnosed glioma. Their recognized antigens are unknown. Sequenced by immunoSEQ multiplex PCR; TCRdb stores in-frame clones only, minus some. In the table there are 20,000 to 25,000 clones, 70% of which are singletons. Time point meaning: week 11, during vaccination. The investigators gave 300 ug of mutant IDH1 20-mer peptide in each vaccine dose, together with topical imiquimod. This specimen was peripheral blood mononuclear cells (PBMCs), taken from a glioma patient whose treatment included an IDH1 peptide vaccine. These receptors came from a young man with glioma. Some clones in this sample may be carry-over from other donors' samples.

The chain uses TRBV18 and TRBJ2-7, with 10 positions matching TRBD1. Germline V gives CDR1 KGHSH, CDR2 LQKENI. The trim removed 0 bases at V and 4 bases at J, leaving 0 bases unmatched. The CDR3 sequence is 14 residues long. The CDR3 sequence is CASSPPGQGYEQYF. The CDR3 DNA is TGTGCCAGCTCACCACCGGGACAGGGGTACGAGCAGTACTTC. The full variable domain, with the rest looked up from reference TRBV18 and TRBJ2-7, is NAGVMQNPRHLVRRRGQEARLRCSPMKGHSHVYWYRQLPEEGLKFMVYLQKENIIDESGMPKERFSAEFPKEGPSILRIQQVVRGDSAAYFCASSPPGQGYEQYFGPGTRLTVT.

This sequence joins TRBV5-5 and TRBJ1-1; D gene uncertain. V gave up 3 bases and J gave up 2 bases, with 17 bases separating them. The CDR3 has 16 residues. Looked up from germline, CDR1 is SGHKS and CDR2 is YYEKEE (reference sequence). The CDR3 region is CASSSSPKTSNTEAFF. The CDR3 nucleotides read TGTGCCAGCAGCTCCTCGCCAAAAACAAGTAACACTGAAGCTTTCTTT.

The chain has TRBV7-3 and TRBJ1-3; D remains unclear. Trimming took 9 bases from V and 2 from J, leaving 11 bases between them. The CDR3 has 13 residues. Germline CDR1 and CDR2: SGHTA and FQGTGA. CDR3 coding DNA: TGTGCCAGTTCAGAGTATGCTGGAAACACCATATATTTT. It encodes CASSEYAGNTIYF.

V and J are TRBV11-2 and TRBJ1-4; TRBD1 might be the D (5 bases). The CDR3 contains 15 residues. Germline V gives CDR1 SGHAT, CDR2 FQNNGV. V was trimmed by 5 bases and J by 3 bases, leaving 13 bases between them. The CDR3 sequence is CASSVPGHSNEKLFF. CDR3 coding DNA: TGTGCCAGCAGCGTACCCGGACACTCTAATGAAAAACTGTTTTTT.

The sample holds a few counts of this clone. This chain uses TRBV27 with TRBJ2-2, with 12 positions matching TRBD2. Germline CDR1 MNHEY, CDR2 SMNVEV (reference sequence). The CDR3 is made up of 15 amino acids. With V trimmed by 5 bases and J by 7 bases, 5 bases remained unmatched. CDR3 sequence: CASSTGLAGGGELFF. The CDR3 bases are TGTGCCAGCAGTACGGGACTAGCGGGCGGCGGGGAGCTGTTTTTT.

This clone was found a few times. This chain links TRBV28 with TRBJ2-5; D may be TRBD1 (5 bases). Between the trimmed V and J ends, which lost 0 bases and 5 bases, there was a span of 13 bases. Germline CDR1 is MDHEN and CDR2 is SYDVKM. The CDR3 length is 15 residues. CDR3 in DNA: TGTGCCAGCAGTTTATGGGGGCTGTCGTCGGAGACCCAGTACTTC. Its translation is CASSLWGLSSETQYF.

The chain joins TRBV7-2 to TRBJ2-1; the D gene is possibly TRBD2 (5 bases). V was trimmed by 3 bases and J by 6 bases, leaving 12 bases between them. The CDR3 contains 14 residues. Germline CDR1 SGHTA, CDR2 FQGNSA. As DNA, the CDR3 is TGTGCCAGCAGCTTTGCTAGCACCCTCAATGAGCAGTTCTTC. This gives the protein CASSFASTLNEQFF.

The V call is TRBV7-9, the J call TRBJ1-1, with TRBD1 matching 9 bases. Germline assignment: CDR1 SEHNR and CDR2 FQNEAQ (reference sequence). This CDR3 is built from 16 residues. V lost 1 base to trimming and J lost 3 bases; unmatched junction nucleotides: 6. CDR3 bases: TGTGCCAGCAGCTTAGAAATGGGACAGGGCGACACTGAAGCTTTCTTT. This encodes CASSLEMGQGDTEAFF.

This clone is a singleton in its sample. The rearrangement joins TRBV30 to TRBJ1-2; 7 nucleotides match TRBD1. V lost 4 bases and J lost 4; bases outside the gene matches: 3. Germline V gene data show CDR1 as GTSNPN and CDR2 as SVGIG (reference sequence). This CDR3 has 12 residues. CDR3 loop: CAWTRGVYGYTF. The CDR3, as DNA: TGTGCCTGGACCAGGGGGGTCTATGGCTACACCTTC. The full variable domain, rest sourced from reference TRBV30 and TRBJ1-2, is SQTIHQWPATLVQPVGSPLSLECTVEGTSNPNLYWYRQAAGRGLQLLFYSVGIGQISSEVPQNLSASRPQDRQFILSSKKLLLSDSGFYLCAWTRGVYGYTFGSGTRLTVV.

The V gene is TRBV7-9, the J gene TRBJ1-4; D gene unclear. The V end lost 5 bases, the J end lost 7 bases, and 17 bases lay between the germline ends. Germline CDR1 is SEHNR and CDR2 is FQNEAQ (reference sequence). CDR3 length: 15 residues. Here the CDR3 DNA reads TGTGCCAGCAGCCCTAGACAAGCTCTAAGTGAAAAACTGTTTTTT. Its protein is CASSPRQALSEKLFF.

The V and J genes are TRBV2 and TRBJ2-5, with D possibly called TRBD1 or TRBD2 (5 bases each). Germline V CDR1 and CDR2: SNHLY, FYNNEI. This CDR3 region has 13 residues. The V and J ends lost 6 bases and 7 bases respectively, with 15 bases between them. CDR3 amino acids: CASRSQGEGTQYF. Written as DNA, the CDR3 is TGTGCCAGCAGGAGCCAGGGTGAGGGGACCCAGTACTTC.

The sample holds a few counts of this clone. The rearrangement uses TRBV7-9 and TRBJ1-1; 7 bases line up with TRBD1. This CDR3 comprises 13 residues. Per the germline V gene, CDR1 is SEHNR and CDR2 is FQNEAQ (reference sequence). Unmatched junction bases numbered 2, after V lost 2 bases and J lost 5 bases. In DNA form, the CDR3 reads TGTGCCAGCAGCTTACCAGGGGGGACTGAAGCTTTCTTT. The encoded protein is CASSLPGGTEAFF.

This chain joins TRBV18 and TRBJ2-7, with 9 bases lining up with TRBD2. The germline V gene has CDR1 KGHSH and CDR2 LQKENI. This CDR3 contains 18 residues. Trimming took 6 bases from V and 11 from J; bases not matched to a gene: 26. The CDR3 is CASSRNGELQALAGDEYF. In DNA form, the CDR3 reads TGTGCCAGCTCTCGTAATGGAGAGTTGCAAGCCTTAGCGGGAGACGAGTACTTC.

The gene calls are TRBV5-6 and TRBJ1-4; TRBD1 is a possible D gene (5 bases). Germline values: CDR1 SGHDT, CDR2 YYEEEE. The CDR3 spans 14 residues. With 5 bases removed from V and 4 bases from J, the gap between germline ends came to 12 bases. DNA for the CDR3: TGTGCCAGCAGTAAACAGGACCTTAATGAAAAACTGTTTTTT. Residues: CASSKQDLNEKLFF.

The rearrangement uses TRBV9 and TRBJ2-5, with TRBD1 identical over 8 bases. The J call may not be correct, given that the DNA end is closer to TRBJ2-7. CDR1 SGDLS and CDR2 YYNGEE come from the germline V gene. The CDR3 consists of 14 residues. The CDR3 sequence is CASSARDRPYEQYF. CDR3 nucleotides: TGTGCCAGCAGCGCCCGGGACAGGCCTTACGAGCAGTACTTC.

This chain joins TRBV7-2 and TRBJ1-1; 7 bases are shared with TRBD1. CDR3 size: 15 residues. The germline gives CDR1 SGHTA, CDR2 FQGNSA. Germline trimming cut 4 bases from V and 0 bases from J; bases unmatched to any gene: 5. CDR3 coding DNA: TGTGCCAGCAGCTCGCAGGGGGGGGTGAACACTGAAGCTTTCTTT. It is translated as CASSSQGGVNTEAFF.

The chain recombines TRBV27 with TRBJ1-1; TRBD1 might be the D (6 bases). The germline gives CDR1 MNHEY, CDR2 SMNVEV (reference sequence). V lost 0 bases to trimming and J lost 11 bases, with 16 bases between them. The length of the CDR3 is 14 residues. As DNA, the CDR3 is TGTGCCAGCAGTTTATCGAAATCCGGAGGGGGGGCTTTCTTT. Its protein product is CASSLSKSGGGAFF.

This clone appeared a single time. The chain combines TRBV5-1 with TRBJ2-1; D is unresolved. Trimming cost V 0 bases and J 5 bases, with 21 bases left between them. This CDR3 is built from 18 residues. Per the germline V gene, CDR1 is SGHRS and CDR2 is YFSETQ. The CDR3 protein is CASSLVAGLLRVDNEQFF. CDR3 DNA: TGCGCCAGCAGCTTGGTAGCAGGCCTTCTAAGGGTCGACAATGAGCAGTTCTTC.

The chain couples TRBV4-3 to TRBJ2-7; D might be TRBD1 or TRBD2, each matching 6 bases. Trimming stripped 0 bases from V and 0 bases from J, with 15 bases between. Germline CDR1 reads LGHNA; CDR2 reads YSLEER. The CDR3 is made up of 17 amino acids. The CDR3 nucleotides read TGCGCCAGCAGCCAAGATTCGGGGGACACCAACTCCTACGAGCAGTACTTC. The encoded protein is CASSQDSGDTNSYEQYF.

CDR3 protein: CSVERDSYEQYF. The CDR3 DNA sequence: TGCAGCGTTGAAAGGGACTCCTACGAGCAGTACTTC. This sequence joins TRBV29-1 and TRBJ2-7; D ambiguous. Germline V CDR1 and CDR2: SQVTM, ANQGSEA. V was clipped by 2 bases and J by 0 bases, with 5 bases between them. The CDR3 runs to 12 residues.

This clone has just a few counts. The V gene is TRBV27, the J gene TRBJ1-1; D gene unclear. V was cut by 6 bases and J by 2 bases, with 13 bases left in between. This CDR3 has 14 residues. CDR1 and CDR2 (germline): MNHEY, SMNVEV (reference sequence). The CDR3 DNA reads TGTGCCAGCAGGGGAGGGTATGGAAACACTGAAGCTTTCTTT. Its translation is CASRGGYGNTEAFF.

The chain uses TRBV5-6 and TRBJ2-7; D might be TRBD1 (6 bases). The germline V gene encodes CDR1 SGHDT and CDR2 YYEEEE. The V end was cut by 1 base, the J end by 5 bases, with 16 bases between. This CDR3 spans 15 amino acids. The CDR3 nucleotides read TGTGCCAGCAGCTTGTTGGGCAGGGGTTCCGACGAGCAGTACTTC. It is translated as CASSLLGRGSDEQYF.

This chain uses TRBV7-2 with TRBJ2-2; no firm D call. The CDR3 extends over 15 amino acids. Germline CDR1 and CDR2: SGHTA and FQGNSA. The germline V and J ends were trimmed by 5 bases and 6 bases, with 16 bases remaining between them. Here the CDR3 reads CASSPSRVMAGELFF. DNA for the CDR3: TGTGCCAGCAGCCCCTCTAGGGTAATGGCCGGGGAGCTGTTTTTT.

The chain couples TRBV6-5 to TRBJ2-5, with 7 bases aligning to TRBD1. Looked up from germline, CDR1 is MNHEY and CDR2 is SVGAGI. The CDR3 covers 14 residues. The V gene end was trimmed by 4 bases and the J gene end by 8 bases; junction bases not matched to a gene: 10. CDR3 DNA sequence: TGTGCCAGCAGTTCCGGGACAGCCAGGAATACCCAGTACTTC. Amino acid sequence: CASSSGTARNTQYF.

The chain links TRBV5-1 to TRBJ2-1, with D unresolved. V shed 0 bases and J shed 7 bases, with 2 bases lying between them. The germline CDR1 and CDR2 sequences are SGHRS and YFSETQ. There are 11 residues in the CDR3. CDR3 protein: CASSLGNEQFF. CDR3 nucleotides: TGCGCCAGCAGCTTGGGAAATGAGCAGTTCTTC.

In this sample, this clone turned up a few times. The rearrangement uses TRBV5-4 and TRBJ2-7; a possible D gene is TRBD2 (5 bases). The CDR3 consists of 14 residues. Germline V gives CDR1 SGHNT, CDR2 YYREEE (reference sequence). The V end lost 4 bases, the J end lost 0 bases, and 11 bases lay between the germline ends. CDR3 residues: CASSVDTSSYEQYF. The DNA for the CDR3 is TGTGCCAGCAGCGTCGACACTAGCTCCTACGAGCAGTACTTC.

CDR3 nucleotides: TGCAGCGTCGCCCGACAGGGGATAAGGGATGGCTACACCTTC. Translated, it gives CSVARQGIRDGYTF. This rearrangement joins TRBV29-1 to TRBJ1-2, with 8 nucleotides matching TRBD1. The CDR3 has 14 amino acids. After removal of 6 bases from V and 6 bases from J, the junction contained 12 bases not matched to a gene. Looked up from germline, CDR1 is SQVTM and CDR2 is ANQGSEA.